This T cell receptor (beta chain) was retrieved from a study of early T cells in non-severe SARS-CoV-2 infection. This clonotype was observed many times. Germline V gives CDR1 SGHDN, CDR2 FVKESK. The CDR3 is made up of 12 amino acids. V was pared by 2 bases and J by 5 bases, with 5 bases between. TCRdb independently ran MiXCR on the 5' RACE reads; one entry per CDR3 protein. This sample has 70,000 or so distinct CDR3 sequences; around 12% occur once, and the top ten carry roughly 1.3%. Material: whole blood. The chain recombines TRBV14 with TRBJ2-3; D uncertain. The sequence came from an adult who was a healthcare worker with PCR-confirmed SARS-CoV-2 infection or an uninfected control (not recorded which). CDR3: CASSQREDTQYF. In nucleotides, the CDR3 is TGTGCCAGCAGCCAAAGAGAAGATACGCAGTATTTT.